The clone carrying this TCR beta chain was found once. Method: immunoSEQ multiplex PCR; TCRdb's copy keeps in-frame clones and lacks some. The top ten clones hold approximately 8.3% of a sample with 30,000 to 40,000 clones, approximately 84% of them seen once. The data derive from a study of glioma-infiltrating T cells after dendritic cell vaccination. Trimming shortened V by 0 bases and J by 0 bases, and 13 bases separated the two germline ends. Germline V CDR1 and CDR2: ENHRY, SYGVKD. There are 17 residues in the CDR3. The sample in question was blood, obtained before dendritic cell vaccination. The origin of this receptor is a human donor with glioblastoma. The rearrangement links TRBV10-3 to TRBJ2-3, with D perhaps matching TRBD2 (6 bases). CDR3 in amino acids: CAISESSSDSSTDTQYF. The CDR3 DNA follows: TGTGCCATCAGTGAGTCGTCTAGCGATAGTAGCACAGATACGCAGTATTTT.